Detailed here is one T cell receptor (beta chain). This sample was included in a study of blood T cell repertoires in COVID-19. Looked up from germline, CDR1 is MNHEY and CDR2 is SVGEGT. V gave up 5 bases and J gave up 5 bases; unmatched junction bases: 4. The CDR3 extends over 15 amino acids. TCRdb's table, derived via immunoSEQ multiplex PCR, lists solely in-frame clones and lacks some. Of fewer than 200,000 clones listed, 70% to 90% are singletons. The chain uses TRBV6-2 or TRBV6-3 and TRBJ2-5, with 14 bases identical to TRBD2. Input material: peripheral blood. The source is a man in his 70s with active or convalescent COVID-19. The CDR3 region is CASSTGLAGAETQYF. DNA for the CDR3: TGTGCCAGCAGTACGGGACTAGCGGGGGCTGAGACCCAGTACTTC.